The rows below give T cell receptor beta chains drawn from one sample of a study of shared clonotypes between healthy human individuals. This table comes from immunoSEQ multiplex PCR, and its TCRdb copy is limited to in-frame clones, with some not included. The repertoire holds some 2 million clones, with approximately 95% as singletons. The sample consisted of naive CD8+ T cells sorted from blood. All receptors derive from a man younger than 35 in good health. The CDR3 runs from the conserved cysteine through the conserved F or W.

V gene	J gene	CDR3 protein
TRBV4-1	TRBJ2-1	CASSQDPNGRAVEQFF
TRBV29-1	TRBJ2-5	CSVGDGETQYF
TRBV5-1	TRBJ1-2	CASSLASGVDGYTF
TRBV4-1	TRBJ2-2	CASSQAGHPNTGELFF
TRBV6-5	TRBJ2-7	CASSYRGEQYF
TRBV7-9	TRBJ2-1	CASSPWTSGIYNEQFF
TRBV29-1	TRBJ2-1	CSAQEDSAYNEQFF
TRBV4-1	TRBJ1-3	CASSPGTGNRMDTIYF
TRBV13	TRBJ2-2	CASSTGLNTGELFF
TRBV28	TRBJ1-5	CASSSENQPQHF
TRBV4-2	TRBJ2-7	CASSQLPLADRAKEQYF
TRBV5-6	TRBJ1-1	CASSSAPYTEAFF
TRBV19	TRBJ2-2	CASSPPGVVDGELFF
TRBV7-9	TRBJ1-1	CASSLGAGTEAFF
TRBV4-3	TRBJ1-4	CASSQEMDRAGLEEKLFF